The 8 T cell receptor beta chains listed next were all sequenced from one sample in a study of cytomegalovirus exposure and HLA in healthy donors. Sequenced by immunoSEQ multiplex PCR; TCRdb stores in-frame clones only, minus some. The table shows around 69,000 clones, with nearly 96% occurring only once. Sequenced: PBMCs. These receptors originate from a woman under 30 in good health and CMV-seropositive.

The J gene is TRBJ2-2, the V gene TRBV7-8; 9 positions match TRBD1. The CDR3 has 19 amino acids. V trimming: 2 bases; J trimming: 0 bases; junction bases outside the gene matches: 10. Germline loops: CDR1 SGHVS, CDR2 FQNEAQ. The CDR3 DNA follows: TGTGCCAGCAGCTTAAGACCGGGACAGGGTTTCGCGAACACCGGGGAGCTGTTTTTT. As protein: CASSLRPGQGFANTGELFF.

The V and J genes are TRBV2 and TRBJ2-7; 7 nucleotides match TRBD2. CDR1 is SNHLY and CDR2 is FYNNEI in the germline V gene. The CDR3 loop spans 15 amino acids. V was pared by 5 bases and J by 4 bases, with 11 bases of the junction left unmatched. The CDR3 spells CASSPDLAALYEQYF. CDR3 bases: TGTGCCAGCAGTCCTGACCTAGCGGCACTATACGAGCAGTACTTC.

The chain combines TRBV6-6 with TRBJ1-5; TRBD1 matches 7 bases. This CDR3 has 13 amino acids. Per germline, CDR1 MNHNY and CDR2 SVGAGI (reference sequence). J gave up 7 bases and V 6 bases, and 6 bases lay outside the gene matches. The CDR3 is CASRPGGYQPQHF. In DNA form, the CDR3 reads TGTGCCAGCAGGCCAGGGGGTTACCAGCCCCAGCATTTT.

The chain combines TRBV4-1 with TRBJ2-7, with 7 bases lining up with TRBD2. The ends lost 2 bases at V and 1 base at J; junction bases unmatched: 5. Germline V lookup: CDR1 MGHRA, CDR2 YSYEKL. This CDR3 spans 15 amino acids. CDR3: CASSQPAGASYEQYF. The CDR3 DNA reads as TGCGCCAGCAGCCAACCGGCGGGAGCTTCCTACGAGCAGTACTTC.

The gene calls are TRBV5-1 and TRBJ1-2; D not certain. The germline gives CDR1 SGHRS, CDR2 YFSETQ. This CDR3 comprises 15 residues. V shed 0 bases and J shed 2 bases, with 11 bases lying between them. Here the CDR3 reads CASSLEATTNYGYTF. CDR3 nucleotides: TGCGCCAGCAGCTTGGAGGCCACTACCAACTATGGCTACACCTTC.

The CDR3 protein is CATSRDPSVAGVDNEQFF. The CDR3 DNA reads as TGTGCCACCAGCAGAGATCCGTCCGTGGCGGGGGTAGACAATGAGCAGTTCTTC. This rearrangement joins TRBV15 to TRBJ2-1; 7 nucleotides agree with TRBD2. Germline assignment: CDR1 LNHNV and CDR2 YYDKDF (reference sequence). V trimming: 0 bases; J trimming: 5 bases; junction bases outside the gene matches: 13. CDR3 length: 18 residues. The whole variable domain, filled in from reference TRBV15 and TRBJ2-1, reads DAMVIQNPRYQVTQFGKPVTLSCSQTLNHNVMYWYQQKSSQAPKLLFHYYDKDFNNEADTPDNFQSRRPNTSFCFLDIRSPGLGDTAMYLCATSRDPSVAGVDNEQFFGPGTRLTVL.

This chain uses TRBV2 with TRBJ1-2; D not resolved. V shed 3 bases and J shed 4 bases, with 6 bases lying between them. Per germline, CDR1 SNHLY and CDR2 FYNNEI. This CDR3 comprises 12 residues. CDR3 sequence: CASSDYLYGYTF. In DNA, the CDR3 is TGTGCCAGCAGTGACTACCTCTATGGCTACACCTTC.

V usage is TRBV5-1 and J usage is TRBJ2-7; D uncertain. V gave up 0 bases and J gave up 0 bases, with 4 bases separating them. The V gene's germline CDR1 is SGHRS and CDR2 YFSETQ. This CDR3 region has 13 residues. In nucleotides, the CDR3 is TGCGCCAGCAGCTTGGTTAGCTCCTACGAGCAGTACTTC. Its protein product is CASSLVSSYEQYF.